This is a list of T cell receptor beta chains from one sample in a study of T cell repertoires in cytomegalovirus infection. The antigens of these receptors remain unknown. TCRdb reprocessed the reads via MiXCR and lists one record per CDR3 protein. This table holds about 830,000 distinct CDR3 sequences, approximately 30% found once. Sequences were derived from cultured CD8+ T cells from PBMCs, sampled from culture after CMV antigen stimulation. All receptors come from a human donor in good health (CMV status not recorded). Some clones in this sample may be carry-over from other donors' samples. Both conserved end residues are part of each CDR3. The D gene is left open where the match is weak. Expanded clones are given a class, and other clones once, few, many or no size at all.

>NA|NA|TRBV6-4|TRBJ2-3
TGTGCCAGCAGAGGACAGTCAGATACGCAGTATTTT
CASRGQSDTQYF
>NA|few|TRBV11-1|TRBJ2-3
TGTGCCAGCAGCTCCCCCCACCCTAGCCGGGATACGCAGTATTTT
CASSSPHPSRDTQYF
>TRBD1|NA|TRBV27|TRBJ1-1
TGTGCCAGCAGTTTACCCGGCAGGGGGGCTGAAGCTTTCTTT
CASSLPGRGAEAFF
>TRBD2|NA|TRBV7-6|TRBJ2-1
TGTGCCAGCAGCCCATTAGCGGGATTCTACAATGAGCAGTTCTTC
CASSPLAGFYNEQFF
>TRBD1|many|TRBV7-8|TRBJ1-1
TGTGCCAGCAGCTTAGTTGGGACAGGGGCGAACACTGAAGCTTTCTTT
CASSLVGTGANTEAFF
>NA|NA|TRBV6-6|TRBJ1-1
TGTGCCAGCAGCCAAGCAGGTTTAACAGGGCGGGACACTGAAGCTTTCTTT
CASSQAGLTGRDTEAFF
>NA|NA|TRBV25-1|TRBJ1-2
TGTGCCAGCAGTGAATTCTTTTTCGACTATGGCTACACCTTC
CASSEFFFDYGYTF
>TRBD1|NA|TRBV6-6|TRBJ1-2
TGTGCCAGCAGTTACACGGGACAGGACTATGGCTACACCTTC
CASSYTGQDYGYTF
>NA|NA|TRBV27|TRBJ2-1
TGTGCCAGCAGTTCCTACCCGGGGGATGAGCAGTTCTTC
CASSSYPGDEQFF
>NA|NA|TRBV12-3/TRBV12-4|TRBJ1-1
TGTGCCAGCGGTCAGGGAACTAACACTGAAGCTTTCTTT
CASGQGTNTEAFF
>NA|many|TRBV6-6|TRBJ2-7
TGTGCCAGCAGTCCTCTCCGGGACGGTCACTACGAGCAGTACTTC
CASSPLRDGHYEQYF
>NA|NA|TRBV4-3|TRBJ1-1
TGCGCCAGCAGCCAAGAAGGAGTAGCCGGGGGCCCGAACACTGAAGCTTTCTTT
CASSQEGVAGGPNTEAFF
>NA|NA|TRBV20-1|TRBJ2-7
TGCAGTGCTAGACCTTGGCAGGGGTCCTACGAGCAGTACTTC
CSARPWQGSYEQYF
>NA|NA|TRBV7-6|TRBJ2-3
TGTGCCAGCAGCGCCCTCGGGGGGCCGCTCACAGATACGCAGTATTTT
CASSALGGPLTDTQYF
>NA|few|TRBV4-3|TRBJ2-3
TGCGCCAGCAGCCAAGAGTGGGGATCCACAGATACGCAGTATTTT
CASSQEWGSTDTQYF
>TRBD1|few|TRBV2|TRBJ2-1
TGTGCCAGCAGTGAAGGGGGGACAGGGGTTATTGATGTCTCCTACAATGAGCAGTTCTTC
CASSEGGTGVIDVSYNEQFF
>NA|few|TRBV6-5|TRBJ2-1
TGTGCCAGCAGTCGTTTAGACAATGAGCAGTTCTTC
CASSRLDNEQFF
>NA|few|TRBV7-8|TRBJ1-4
TGTGCCAGCAGCTCAGAAGGGCCAGATGAAAAACTGTTTTTT
CASSSEGPDEKLFF
>NA|few|TRBV6-6|TRBJ2-2
TGTGCCAGCAGTTACTCTTTGGACGGGGAGCTGTTTTTT
CASSYSLDGELFF
>NA|NA|TRBV28|TRBJ2-5
TGTGCCAGCAAGACCCCAACGGGGGGCCTGTTGAAGACCCAGTACTTC
CASKTPTGGLLKTQYF
>NA|NA|TRBV29-1|TRBJ2-6
TGCAGCGTTGTTGCTGGAGGGCCACTCTCCTCTGGGGCCAACGTCCTGACTTTC
CSVVAGGPLSSGANVLTF
>NA|NA|TRBV7-9|TRBJ1-2
TGTGCCAGCAGCTCCAGCAGGGATTCTTGGTATGGCTACACCTTC
CASSSSRDSWYGYTF
>NA|few|TRBV20-1|TRBJ1-2
TGCAGTGCTGATAACAGGGCCAAGAACTATGGCTACACCTTC
CSADNRAKNYGYTF
>NA|few|TRBV12-3/TRBV12-4|TRBJ2-3
TGTGCCAGCGGGGACAACACAGATACGCAGTATTTT
CASGDNTDTQYF
>NA|many|TRBV12-3/TRBV12-4|TRBJ1-6
TGTGCCAGCAGTTTGGGCCCAGGGGATTCACCCCTCCACTTT
CASSLGPGDSPLHF
>NA|NA|TRBV7-8|TRBJ2-1
TGTGCCAGCAGCTTAGGTTTGACAGAAGCAATCTTC
CASSLGLTEAIF
>NA|NA|TRBV5-6|TRBJ2-1
TGTGCCAGCAGCTTGGAAACCCACTACTACAATGAGCAGTTCTTC
CASSLETHYYNEQFF
>TRBD1|NA|TRBV7-9|TRBJ2-3
TGTGCCAGCAGGGGGACAGGGACAGATACGCAGTATTTT
CASRGTGTDTQYF
>NA|NA|TRBV6-1|TRBJ1-1
TGTGCCAGCAGTGAAGTTATAAGGGGAACGATGAACACTGAAGCTTTCTTT
CASSEVIRGTMNTEAFF
>TRBD1|many|TRBV7-9|TRBJ1-3
TGTGCCAGCAGCCCCCCTATGGGACAGGATGGAAACACCATATATTTT
CASSPPMGQDGNTIYF
>NA|few|TRBV7-9|TRBJ1-1
TGTGCCGGGGCCGGAGGGGACCCGAACACTGAAGCTTTCTTT
CAGAGGDPNTEAFF
>TRBD1|NA|TRBV7-9|TRBJ1-2
TGTGCCAGCAGCCTATCCCCGGGACAGGGGATAGTCTTC
CASSLSPGQGIVF
>TRBD2|few|TRBV27|TRBJ2-1
TGTGCCAGCAGTTCCGGGACGGCGATTGCGGGGGTCTCCTACAATGAGCAGTTCTTC
CASSSGTAIAGVSYNEQFF
>NA|NA|TRBV6-1|TRBJ2-5
TGTGCCAGCACTACCCAACCGGCGACCCAGTACTTC
CASTTQPATQYF
>NA|few|TRBV27|TRBJ1-1
TGTGCCAGCAGTCCAATGGGGGGTCTGGACACTGAAGCTTTCTTT
CASSPMGGLDTEAFF
>NA|few|TRBV19|TRBJ1-1
TGTGCCAGTAGCAAGGGAGGACGGTCGAACACTGAAGCTTTCTTT
CASSKGGRSNTEAFF
>TRBD2|many|TRBV13|TRBJ2-3
TGTGCCAGCAGCCCGGGGGGAAATACGCAGTATTTT
CASSPGGNTQYF
>NA|NA|TRBV6-6|TRBJ1-3
TGTGCCAGCAGTTTCCGGGATCCTAGCTCTGGAAACACCATATATTTT
CASSFRDPSSGNTIYF
>NA|many|TRBV5-1|TRBJ2-1
TGCGCCAGCAGCTTGGGGCAGGAGCAGTTCTTC
CASSLGQEQFF
>TRBD1|NA|TRBV7-9|TRBJ1-1
TGTGCCAGCAGCTTAGGTTCCCCACAGGGGGCCGGAGCTTCCTTT
CASSLGSPQGAGASF
>NA|NA|TRBV6-1|TRBJ2-2
TGTGCCAGCAGTGAATATGAGTCGGAAGTTTACACCGGGGAGCTGTTTTTT
CASSEYESEVYTGELFF
>NA|NA|TRBV18|TRBJ1-4
TGTGCCAGCTCATCACCGTCCCACTCAACTAATGAAAAACTGTTTTTT
CASSSPSHSTNEKLFF